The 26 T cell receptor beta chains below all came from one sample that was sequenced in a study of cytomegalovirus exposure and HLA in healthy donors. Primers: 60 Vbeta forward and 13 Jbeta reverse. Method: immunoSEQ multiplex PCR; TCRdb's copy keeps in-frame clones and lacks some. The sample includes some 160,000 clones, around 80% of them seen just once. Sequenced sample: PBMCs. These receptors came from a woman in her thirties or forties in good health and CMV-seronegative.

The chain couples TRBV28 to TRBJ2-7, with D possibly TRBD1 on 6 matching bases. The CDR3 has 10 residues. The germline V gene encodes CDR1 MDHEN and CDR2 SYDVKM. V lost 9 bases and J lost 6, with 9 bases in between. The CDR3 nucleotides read TGTGCCAGTGGCAGGGGCGAGCAGTACTTC. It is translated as CASGRGEQYF.

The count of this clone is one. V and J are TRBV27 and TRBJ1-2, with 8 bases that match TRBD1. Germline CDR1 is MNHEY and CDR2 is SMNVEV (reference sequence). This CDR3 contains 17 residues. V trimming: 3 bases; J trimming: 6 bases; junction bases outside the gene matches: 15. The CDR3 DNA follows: TGTGCCAGCAGTTTGACCAGCTCCGGACAGGGAGGAGATGGCTACACCTTC. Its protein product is CASSLTSSGQGGDGYTF.

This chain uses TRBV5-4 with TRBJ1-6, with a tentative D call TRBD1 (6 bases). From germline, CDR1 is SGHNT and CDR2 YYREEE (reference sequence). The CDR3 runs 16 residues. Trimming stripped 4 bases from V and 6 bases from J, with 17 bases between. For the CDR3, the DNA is TGTGCCAGCAGCCCGCAGGGGAAAAACGTTAATTCACCCCTCCACTTT. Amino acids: CASSPQGKNVNSPLHF.

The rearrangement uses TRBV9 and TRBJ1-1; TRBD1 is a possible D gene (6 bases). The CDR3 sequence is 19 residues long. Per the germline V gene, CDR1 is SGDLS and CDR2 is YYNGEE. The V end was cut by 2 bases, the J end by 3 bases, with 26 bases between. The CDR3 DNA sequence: TGTGCCAGCAGCGTCTCCAAGCCCGGGACATCGAGGACGGACACTGAAGCTTTCTTT. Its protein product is CASSVSKPGTSRTDTEAFF. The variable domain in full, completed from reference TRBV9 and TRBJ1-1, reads DSGVTQTPKHLITATGQRVTLRCSPRSGDLSVYWYQQSLDQGLQFLIQYYNGEERAKGNILERFSAQQFPDLHSELNLSSLELGDSALYFCASSVSKPGTSRTDTEAFFGQGTRLTVV.

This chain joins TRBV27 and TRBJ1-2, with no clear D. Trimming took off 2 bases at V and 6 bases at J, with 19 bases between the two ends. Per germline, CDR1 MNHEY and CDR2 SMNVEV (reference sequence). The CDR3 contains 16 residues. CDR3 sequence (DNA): TGTGCCAGCAGTTTAGGATACGCTGGCGGGGAGGATGGCTACACCTTC. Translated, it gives CASSLGYAGGEDGYTF.

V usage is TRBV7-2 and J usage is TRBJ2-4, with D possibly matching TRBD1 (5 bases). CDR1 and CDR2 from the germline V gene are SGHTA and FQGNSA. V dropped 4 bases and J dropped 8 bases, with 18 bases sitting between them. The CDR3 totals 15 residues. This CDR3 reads CASSYQRTPRDIQYF. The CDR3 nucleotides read TGTGCCAGCAGCTATCAGAGGACCCCCAGGGACATTCAGTACTTC.

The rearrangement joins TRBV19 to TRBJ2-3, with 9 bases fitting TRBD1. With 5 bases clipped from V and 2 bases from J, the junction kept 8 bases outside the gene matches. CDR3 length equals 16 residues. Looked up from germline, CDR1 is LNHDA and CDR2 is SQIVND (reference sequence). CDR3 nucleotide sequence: TGTGCCAGTAGTCTCACCGACAGGGGGATCACAGATACGCAGTATTTT. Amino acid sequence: CASSLTDRGITDTQYF.

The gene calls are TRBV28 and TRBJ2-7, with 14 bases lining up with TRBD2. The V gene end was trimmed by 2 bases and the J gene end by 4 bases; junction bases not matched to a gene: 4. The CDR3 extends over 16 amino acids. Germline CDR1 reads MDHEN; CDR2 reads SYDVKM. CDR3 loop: CASSLGTSGRPYEQYF. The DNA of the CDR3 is TGTGCCAGCAGTTTAGGGACTAGCGGGAGACCTTACGAGCAGTACTTC.

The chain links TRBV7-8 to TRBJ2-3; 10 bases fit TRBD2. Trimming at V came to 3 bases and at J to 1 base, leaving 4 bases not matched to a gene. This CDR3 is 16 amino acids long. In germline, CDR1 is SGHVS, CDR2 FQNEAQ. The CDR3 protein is CASSLRGTSGTDTQYF. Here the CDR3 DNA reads TGTGCCAGCAGCTTGCGAGGGACTAGCGGCACAGATACGCAGTATTTT. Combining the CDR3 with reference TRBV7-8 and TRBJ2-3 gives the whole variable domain GAGVSQSPRYKVAKRGQDVALRCDPISGHVSLFWYQQALGQGPEFLTYFQNEAQLDKSGLPSDRFFAERPEGSVSTLKIQRTQQEDSAVYLCASSLRGTSGTDTQYFGPGTRLTVL.

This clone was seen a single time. The CDR3 DNA follows: TGCGCCAGCAGCCCCCTACAGGGCGGGACAGATACGCAGTATTTT. Its translation is CASSPLQGGTDTQYF. J is TRBJ2-3 and V is TRBV5-1; TRBD1 is a possible D gene (6 bases). The V gene's germline CDR1 is SGHRS and CDR2 YFSETQ. V lost 4 bases, J lost 3 bases, and 15 bases lay in between. The CDR3 spans 15 residues.

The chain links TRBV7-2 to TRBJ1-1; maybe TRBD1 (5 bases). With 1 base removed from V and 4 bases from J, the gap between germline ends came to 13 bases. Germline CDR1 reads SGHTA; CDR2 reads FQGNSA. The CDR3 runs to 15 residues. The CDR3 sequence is CASSLGWGGGTEAFF. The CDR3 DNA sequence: TGTGCCAGCAGCTTAGGGTGGGGGGGAGGCACTGAAGCTTTCTTT.

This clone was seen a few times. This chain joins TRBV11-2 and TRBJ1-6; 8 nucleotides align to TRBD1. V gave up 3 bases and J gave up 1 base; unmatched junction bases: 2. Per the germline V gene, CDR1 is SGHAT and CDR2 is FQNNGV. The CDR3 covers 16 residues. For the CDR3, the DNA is TGTGCCAGCAGCTTGACAGGGGAGTCCTATAATTCACCCCTCCACTTT. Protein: CASSLTGESYNSPLHF.

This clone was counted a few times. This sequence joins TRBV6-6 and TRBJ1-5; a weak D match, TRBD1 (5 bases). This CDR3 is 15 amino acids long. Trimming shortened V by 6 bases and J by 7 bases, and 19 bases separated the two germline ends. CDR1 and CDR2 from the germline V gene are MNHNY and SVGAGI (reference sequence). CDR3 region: CASSPSRGERQPQHF. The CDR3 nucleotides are TGTGCCAGCAGCCCTAGCCGGGGGGAGAGGCAGCCCCAGCATTTT.

In DNA, the CDR3 is TGTGCCAGCAGGGAACAAGGGACAGGGGATGAAAAACTGTTTTTT. It specifies CASREQGTGDEKLFF. The chain links TRBV7-2 to TRBJ1-4, with 10 bases lining up with TRBD1. Unmatched junction bases numbered 7, after V lost 6 bases and J lost 6 bases. CDR3 length: 15 residues. Germline-derived CDR1 and CDR2 are SGHTA and FQGNSA.

The CDR3 DNA reads as TGTGCCAGCAGTTTAGGGGGGACAGGGCGCACTGAAGCTTTCTTT. It is translated as CASSLGGTGRTEAFF. V and J are TRBV28 and TRBJ1-1, with 9 bases aligning to TRBD1. Germline V CDR1 and CDR2: MDHEN, SYDVKM. The CDR3 consists of 15 residues. J lost 4 bases, V lost 2 bases, and 5 bases had no gene match. Full variable domain (rest looked up from reference TRBV28 and TRBJ1-1): DVKVTQSSRYLVKRTGEKVFLECVQDMDHENMFWYRQDPGLGLRLIYFSYDVKMKEKGDIPEGYSVSREKKERFSLILESASTNQTSMYLCASSLGGTGRTEAFFGQGTRLTVV.

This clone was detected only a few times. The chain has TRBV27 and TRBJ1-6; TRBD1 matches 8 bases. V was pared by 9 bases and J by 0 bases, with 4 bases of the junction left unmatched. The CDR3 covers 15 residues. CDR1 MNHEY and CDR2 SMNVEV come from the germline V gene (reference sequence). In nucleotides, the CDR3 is TGTGCCAGTGGGGACAGGTCCTCCTATAATTCACCCCTCCACTTT. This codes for CASGDRSSYNSPLHF.

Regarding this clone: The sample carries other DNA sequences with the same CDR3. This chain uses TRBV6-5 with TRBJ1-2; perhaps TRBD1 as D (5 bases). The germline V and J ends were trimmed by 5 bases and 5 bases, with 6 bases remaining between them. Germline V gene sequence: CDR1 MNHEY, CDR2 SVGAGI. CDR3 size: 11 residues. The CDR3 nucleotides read TGTGCCAGCAGTCAGGGATATGGCTACACCTTC. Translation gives CASSQGYGYTF.

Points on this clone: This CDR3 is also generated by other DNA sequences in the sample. In DNA form, the CDR3 reads TGCGCCAGCAGCCAAACCGCAGGAGGGACCGGCAAAAACATTCAGTACTTC. Amino acids: CASSQTAGGTGKNIQYF. The chain joins TRBV4-3 to TRBJ2-4, with D possibly being TRBD2 (6 bases). V shed 2 bases and J shed 3 bases, with 17 bases lying between them. This CDR3 has 17 amino acids. Per germline, CDR1 LGHNA and CDR2 YSLEER.

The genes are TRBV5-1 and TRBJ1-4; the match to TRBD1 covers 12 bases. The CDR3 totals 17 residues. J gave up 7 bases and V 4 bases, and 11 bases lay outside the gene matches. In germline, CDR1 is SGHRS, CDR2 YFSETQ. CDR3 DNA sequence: TGCGCCAGCAGCCCCGGGACAGGGGGCACGATTGGTGAAAAACTGTTTTTT. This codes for CASSPGTGGTIGEKLFF.

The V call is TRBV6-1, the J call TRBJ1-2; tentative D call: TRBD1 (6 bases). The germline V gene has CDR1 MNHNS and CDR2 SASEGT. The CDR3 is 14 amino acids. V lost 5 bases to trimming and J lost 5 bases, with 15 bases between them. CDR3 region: CASSPITGSYGYTF. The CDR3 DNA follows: TGTGCCAGCAGTCCCATCACAGGGAGTTATGGCTACACCTTC.

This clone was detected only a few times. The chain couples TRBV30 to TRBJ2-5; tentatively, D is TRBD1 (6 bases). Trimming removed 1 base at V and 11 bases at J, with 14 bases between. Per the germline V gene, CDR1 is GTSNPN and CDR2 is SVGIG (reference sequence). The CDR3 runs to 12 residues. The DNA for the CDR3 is TGTGCCTGGAGTGAACAGGGATGGGAGCAGTACTTC. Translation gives CAWSEQGWEQYF. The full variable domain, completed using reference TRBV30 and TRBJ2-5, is SQTIHQWPATLVQPVGSPLSLECTVEGTSNPNLYWYRQAAGRGLQLLFYSVGIGQISSEVPQNLSASRPQDRQFILSSKKLLLSDSGFYLCAWSEQGWEQYFGPGTRLLVL.

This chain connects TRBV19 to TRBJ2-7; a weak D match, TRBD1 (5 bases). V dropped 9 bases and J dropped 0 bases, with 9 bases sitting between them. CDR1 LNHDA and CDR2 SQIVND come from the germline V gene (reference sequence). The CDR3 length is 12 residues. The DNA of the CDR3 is TGTGCCAGCCAGGGTCTCTCCTACGAGCAGTACTTC. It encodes CASQGLSYEQYF.

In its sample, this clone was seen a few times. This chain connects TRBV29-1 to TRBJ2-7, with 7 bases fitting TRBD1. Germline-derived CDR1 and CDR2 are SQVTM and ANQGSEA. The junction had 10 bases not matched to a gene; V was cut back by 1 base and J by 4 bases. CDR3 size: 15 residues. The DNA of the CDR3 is TGCAGCGTTGAAGGGTGGCAGGGGGTTACGTACGAGCAGTACTTC. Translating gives CSVEGWQGVTYEQYF.

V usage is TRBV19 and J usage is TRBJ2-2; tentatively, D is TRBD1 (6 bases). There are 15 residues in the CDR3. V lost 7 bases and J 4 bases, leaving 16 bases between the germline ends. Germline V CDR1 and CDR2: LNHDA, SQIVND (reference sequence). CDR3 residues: CASTIMGAFTGELFF. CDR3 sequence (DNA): TGTGCCAGTACTATCATGGGGGCCTTCACCGGGGAGCTGTTTTTT.

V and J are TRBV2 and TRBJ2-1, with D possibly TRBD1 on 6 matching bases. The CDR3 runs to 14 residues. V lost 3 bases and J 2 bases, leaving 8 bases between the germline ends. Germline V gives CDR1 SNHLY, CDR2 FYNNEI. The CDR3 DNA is TGTGCCAGCAGTGACCGGACAGCCTACAATGAGCAGTTCTTC. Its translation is CASSDRTAYNEQFF. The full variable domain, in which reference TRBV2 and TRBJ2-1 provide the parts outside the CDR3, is EPEVTQTPSHQVTQMGQEVILRCVPISNHLYFYWYRQILGQKVEFLVSFYNNEISEKSEIFDDQFSVERPDGSNFTLKIRSTKLEDSAMYFCASSDRTAYNEQFFGPGTRLTVL.

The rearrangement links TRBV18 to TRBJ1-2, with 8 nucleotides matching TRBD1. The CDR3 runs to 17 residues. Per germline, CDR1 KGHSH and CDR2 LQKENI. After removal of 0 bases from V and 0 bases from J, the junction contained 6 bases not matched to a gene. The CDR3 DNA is TGTGCCAGCTCACCACCGGGACAGGCCTTCCCTAACTATGGCTACACCTTC. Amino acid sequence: CASSPPGQAFPNYGYTF.